The 6 T cell receptor beta chains in this list originate from one sample, sequenced in a study of regulatory T cells in long-lasting Graves disease. Arm-PCR of CDR3 regions with iRepertoire HTBI primers generated TCR beta libraries. TCRdb fed the multiplex PCR reads into MiXCR, producing one record per CDR3 protein. The profile shows 500,000 or so distinct CDR3 sequences, 15% to 20% of them singletons. Time point given: newly diagnosed GD, antithyroid drugs for less than 3 months. RNA from PBMCs was the source of the TCR library. Another study also made use of these data, one on T cells in Graves' hyperthyroidism and ophthalmopathy.

The source material was peripheral blood mononuclear cells (PBMCs), sampled at new diagnosis, from a patient treated with antithyroid drugs. The receptors shown here come from a woman in her forties or fifties with Graves disease.

This chain uses TRBV5-1 with TRBJ1-1; D is uncertain. The V end lost 0 bases, the J end lost 1 base, and 7 bases lay between the germline ends. Looked up from germline, CDR1 is SGHRS and CDR2 is YFSETQ. The CDR3 extends over 14 amino acids. The CDR3: CASSLVMGNTEAFF. The CDR3 DNA reads TGCGCCAGCAGCTTGGTCATGGGGAACACTGAAGCTTTCTTT.

This clonotype has just one count. The chain has TRBV12-5 and TRBJ1-3; D ambiguous. Between the trimmed V and J ends, which lost 3 bases and 4 bases, there was a span of 16 bases. The germline V gene encodes CDR1 LGHNT and CDR2 FRNRAP. The CDR3 runs 16 residues. CDR3 DNA: TGTGCTAGTGGTTTAGAGGAAACCTCGTGGGGAAACACCATATATTTT. This gives the protein CASGLEETSWGNTIYF.

This clonotype was counted between two and nine times. The rearrangement uses TRBV4-1 and TRBJ1-5; a weak D match, TRBD1 (5 bases). CDR3 length: 15 residues. CDR1 is MGHRA and CDR2 is YSYEKL in the germline V gene. The ends were cut back, 0 bases at V and 6 bases at J, with 12 bases in the middle. CDR3 loop: CASSQDLGAGQPQHF. CDR3 nucleotides: TGCGCCAGCAGCCAAGATCTTGGGGCAGGTCAGCCCCAGCATTTT.

This clonotype occurred once. The V gene is TRBV6-1, the J gene TRBJ2-5; D is ambiguous. V shed 6 bases and J shed 0 bases, with 26 bases lying between them. The CDR3 has 19 amino acids. Germline V gene sequence: CDR1 MNHNS, CDR2 SASEGT. CDR3 in amino acids: CASRRIDFSPLSYQETQYF. The CDR3 DNA is TGTGCCAGCAGGCGGATTGACTTTTCCCCCCTTTCGTACCAAGAGACCCAGTACTTC.

The chain uses TRBV11-2 and TRBJ1-5, with 9 bases that match TRBD1. Germline loops: CDR1 SGHAT, CDR2 FQNNGV. The CDR3 spans 15 residues. V lost 6 bases to trimming and J lost 7 bases; unmatched junction nucleotides: 10. Written as DNA, the CDR3 is TGTGCCAGCAGATATCCCGGGACAGGGAGGCAGCCCCAGCATTTT. Translation gives CASRYPGTGRQPQHF.

This clonotype has at least ten counts. This CDR3 is CASSQDIGSNQPQHF. CDR3 bases: TGTGCCAGCAGCCAAGATATTGGTAGCAATCAGCCCCAGCATTTT. The chain has TRBV3-1 and TRBJ1-5; D gene ambiguous. CDR3 length equals 15 residues. Germline loops: CDR1 LGHDT, CDR2 YNNKEL (reference sequence). Trimming removed 0 bases at V and 0 bases at J, with 6 bases between.